This T cell receptor (beta chain) was identified during a study of shared clonotypes between healthy human individuals. Study-wide results and limits: Sorted-subset sequencing was shown by rarefaction to be incomplete despite large depth.

Sequencing was performed with immunoSEQ multiplex PCR; in TCRdb, only in-frame clones are kept and a portion is missing. The top ten hold around 0.4% of the sample, which has about 2.4 million clones, approximately 93% seen once. This CDR3 has 17 residues. The trim removed 1 base at V and 5 bases at J, leaving 7 bases unmatched. CDR1 and CDR2 (germline): SGHRS, YFSETQ. As concerns this clone: Its antigen remains unidentified.

The TCR comes from a young man in good health. Some clones in this sample may be carry-over from other donors' samples. The sequencing input was naive CD4+ T cells from PBMCs. Indicated subset: CD45RA+ positively selected. The chain joins TRBV5-1 to TRBJ2-1; 12 bases align to TRBD1. The CDR3 protein is CASSLMSGTGGHNEQFF. The CDR3, as DNA: TGCGCCAGCAGCTTGATGTCCGGGACAGGGGGCCACAATGAGCAGTTCTTC. Filled out from reference TRBV5-1 and TRBJ2-1, the complete variable domain reads KAGVTQTPRYLIKTRGQQVTLSCSPISGHRSVSWYQQTPGQGLQFLFEYFSETQRNKGNFPGRFSGRQFSNSRSEMNVSTLELGDSALYLCASSLMSGTGGHNEQFFGPGTRLTVL.